This TCR beta chain comes out of a study of beta chain features in type 1 diabetes. Overall study: Cell yields, age and gender were similar between patients and healthy donors. General study points: People with Type 1 diabetes carried modestly yet significantly shorter TCRB CDR3s in all four CD4+ subsets. Compared to healthy donors, patients appeared to have naive, central memory and Treg TCRB repertoires that were more alike.

Worth noting for this clone: As yet, its antigen is unknown.

As every portion of the isolated RNA was reverse transcribed, the sequencing read expressed TCRB transcripts. Sequenced by immunoSEQ multiplex PCR; TCRdb stores in-frame clones only, minus some. There are hundreds of thousands of clones in the sample; around 15% occur only once, and about 0.02% lies in the top ten. Germline V lookup: CDR1 LNHDA, CDR2 SQIVND (reference sequence). The ends were cut back, 8 bases at V and 1 base at J, with 20 bases in the middle. CDR3 length: 16 amino acids. The sequenced material came from naive CD4+ T cells from blood. The clonotype comes from a man aged 18 to 30 with type 1 diabetes. The chain couples TRBV19 to TRBJ1-2; D possibly corresponds to TRBD1 (5 bases). CDR3 sequence reads: CASLSPLGQRNYGYTF. CDR3 sequence (DNA): TGTGCCAGTCTCAGCCCTCTTGGACAACGTAACTATGGCTACACCTTC.